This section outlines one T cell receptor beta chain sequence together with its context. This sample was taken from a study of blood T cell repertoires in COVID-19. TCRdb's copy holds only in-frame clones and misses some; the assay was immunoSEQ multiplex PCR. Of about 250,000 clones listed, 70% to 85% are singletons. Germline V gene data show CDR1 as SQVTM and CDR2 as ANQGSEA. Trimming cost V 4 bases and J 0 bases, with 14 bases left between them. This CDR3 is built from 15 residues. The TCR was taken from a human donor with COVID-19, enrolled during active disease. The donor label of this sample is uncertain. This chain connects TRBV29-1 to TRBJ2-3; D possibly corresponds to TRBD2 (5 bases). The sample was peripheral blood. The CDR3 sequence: CSVAGRGTSTDTQYF. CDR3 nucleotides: TGCAGCGTTGCGGGGAGAGGAACTAGCACAGATACGCAGTATTTT.